The next 26 T cell receptor beta chains were all read from a single sample in a study of post-analysis software for immune sequencing data. Their target antigens are unknown. Unique molecular identifiers featured in each of the TCR beta cDNA libraries. TCRdb recomputed calls from the PCR reads with MiXCR, one row per CDR3 protein. In the table there are roughly 800,000 distinct CDR3 sequences, about 45% of which are singletons. Study observations and caveats: Among roughly five TRBV segments more frequent in patients than controls were TRBV5-6, TRBV5-1 and TRBV20-1.

The specimen was blood. Every receptor here comes from a girl aged 10-17 years with multiple sclerosis.

This clonotype was observed a few times. The CDR3 nucleotides are TGTGCCAGCAGTTACCCGATGGCCGGGACCAGAGCCCTAATTACGGATACGCAGTATTTT. It translates to CASSYPMAGTRALITDTQYF. The chain couples TRBV6-2 or TRBV6-3 to TRBJ2-3, with D perhaps TRBD1 or TRBD2 (5 bases each). Germline V gene lookup returns CDR1 MNHEY and CDR2 SVGEGT. The CDR3 runs 20 residues. Trimming cost V 2 bases and J 6 bases, with 30 bases left between them.

This clonotype has just one count. This rearrangement joins TRBV7-9 to TRBJ2-1, with D maybe TRBD1 (5 bases). V was shortened by 4 bases and J by 2 bases, with 12 bases between the two germline ends. In germline, CDR1 is SEHNR, CDR2 FQNEAQ (reference sequence). This CDR3 is built from 15 residues. The CDR3 region has the DNA TGTGCCAGCAGCTCCCGACAGAGCACCTACAATGAGCAGTTCTTC. This translates into CASSSRQSTYNEQFF. The full variable domain, completed using reference TRBV7-9 and TRBJ2-1, is DTGVSQNPRHKITKRGQNVTFRCDPISEHNRLYWYRQTLGQGPEFLTYFQNEAQLEKSRLLSDRFSAERPKGSFSTLEIQRTEQGDSAMYLCASSSRQSTYNEQFFGPGTRLTVL.

The rearrangement joins TRBV30 to TRBJ2-3; no reliable D call. CDR1 and CDR2 (germline): GTSNPN, SVGIG (reference sequence). Trimming cost V 1 base and J 4 bases, with 9 bases left between them. The CDR3 is 13 amino acids. DNA for the CDR3: TGTGCCTGGAGTGAAACCACGGCAGATACGCAGTATTTT. Its protein is CAWSETTADTQYF.

The chain recombines TRBV29-1 with TRBJ2-1; TRBD2 agrees at 8 bases. After removal of 1 base from V and 4 bases from J, the junction contained 3 bases not matched to a gene. The germline CDR1 and CDR2 sequences are SQVTM and ANQGSEA. CDR3 length: 14 amino acids. Written as DNA, the CDR3 is TGCAGCGTTGAAGGGACTAGCCGATACAATGAGCAGTTCTTC. This sequence encodes CSVEGTSRYNEQFF.

This clonotype was counted once. This chain links TRBV20-1 with TRBJ2-6; a weak D match, TRBD2 (6 bases). The CDR3 contains 17 residues. The germline gives CDR1 DFQATT, CDR2 SNEGSKA (reference sequence). CDR3 nucleotides: TGCAGCGCTCTTCGGGGGACGGCCTTTAGGGGGGCCAACGTCCTGACTTTC. This codes for CSALRGTAFRGANVLTF.

The J gene is TRBJ1-1, the V gene TRBV20-1, with D uncertain. The ends were cut back, 0 bases at V and 0 bases at J, with 8 bases in the middle. The germline CDR1 and CDR2 sequences are DFQATT and SNEGSKA (reference sequence). This CDR3 is 14 amino acids long. CDR3 DNA sequence: TGCAGTGCTAGAGAGGCCGGGATGAACACTGAAGCTTTCTTT. Translation gives CSAREAGMNTEAFF.

This chain uses TRBV20-1 with TRBJ2-1; 10 bases are a match to TRBD2. There are 15 residues in the CDR3. Germline trimming cut 6 bases from V and 8 bases from J; bases unmatched to any gene: 13. The germline V gene has CDR1 DFQATT and CDR2 SNEGSKA (reference sequence). CDR3 in DNA: TGCAGTGCAACGAGACCTAGCGGGAGCTTCTATGAGCAGTTCTTC. This sequence encodes CSATRPSGSFYEQFF.

This chain uses TRBV7-2 with TRBJ1-5; D is possibly TRBD1 (5 bases). The germline gives CDR1 SGHTA, CDR2 FQGNSA. The CDR3 sequence is 15 residues long. The germline V and J ends were trimmed by 5 bases and 2 bases, with 13 bases remaining between them. The CDR3 loop reads CASSPGGSRNQPQHF. In DNA, the CDR3 is TGTGCCAGCAGCCCGGGGGGGTCCCGCAATCAGCCCCAGCATTTT.

This clonotype was counted between two and nine times. The gene calls are TRBV7-8 and TRBJ2-5; D is perhaps TRBD2 (5 bases). Germline-derived CDR1 and CDR2 are SGHVS and FQNEAQ. The V end lost 3 bases, the J end lost 3 bases, and 14 bases lay between the germline ends. The CDR3 runs to 15 residues. The CDR3 region is CASSFDAGLKETQYF. DNA of the CDR3: TGTGCCAGCAGCTTCGATGCCGGACTGAAAGAGACCCAGTACTTC.

This clonotype has only a few counts. The rearrangement uses TRBV7-9 and TRBJ2-7, with D perhaps given as TRBD1 or TRBD2 (6 bases each). Germline V gene sequence: CDR1 SEHNR, CDR2 FQNEAQ (reference sequence). Trimming stripped 6 bases from V and 4 bases from J, with 16 bases between. The CDR3 loop spans 14 amino acids. CDR3 amino acids: CASSGGGSGYEQYF. Written as DNA, the CDR3 is TGTGCCAGCAGTGGAGGGGGAAGCGGGTACGAGCAGTACTTC.

In this sample, this clonotype turned up a few times. V and J are TRBV11-2 and TRBJ2-7, with 10 bases aligning to TRBD2. CDR1 is SGHAT, CDR2 FQNNGV, per germline. Germline trimming cut 0 bases from V and 4 bases from J; bases unmatched to any gene: 3. CDR3 length: 15 residues. The CDR3 reads CASSLDGTSAYEQYF. CDR3 in DNA: TGTGCCAGCAGCTTAGACGGGACTAGCGCGTACGAGCAGTACTTC. The whole variable domain, remainder taken from reference TRBV11-2 and TRBJ2-7, is EAGVAQSPRYKIIEKRQSVAFWCNPISGHATLYWYQQILGQGPKLLIQFQNNGVVDDSQLPKDRFSAERLKGVDSTLKIQPAKLEDSAVYLCASSLDGTSAYEQYFGPGTRLTVT.

The rearrangement uses TRBV10-3 and TRBJ2-5; no definite D call. Germline-derived CDR1 and CDR2 are ENHRY and SYGVKD. This CDR3 region has 14 residues. V was trimmed by 4 bases and J by 2 bases, leaving 11 bases between them. This CDR3 reads CAISAASAQETQYF. In DNA form, the CDR3 reads TGTGCCATCAGTGCGGCGTCAGCTCAAGAGACCCAGTACTTC.

The gene calls are TRBV20-1 and TRBJ2-7; D may correspond to TRBD1 or TRBD2 (6 bases each). The CDR3 consists of 14 residues. CDR1 DFQATT and CDR2 SNEGSKA come from the germline V gene (reference sequence). V was shortened by 3 bases and J by 3 bases, with 15 bases between the two germline ends. CDR3 region: CSASSDRTNYEQYF. The DNA of the CDR3 is TGCAGTGCTAGTTCCGACAGGACTAACTACGAGCAGTACTTC.

This chain uses TRBV6-5 with TRBJ1-2; 7 nucleotides agree with TRBD1. Germline V lookup: CDR1 MNHEY, CDR2 SVGAGI. The CDR3 has 15 amino acids. After removal of 4 bases from V and 0 bases from J, the junction contained 5 bases not matched to a gene. The CDR3, as DNA: TGTGCCAGCAGTTCGACCGGGACAGCTAACTATGGCTACACCTTC. Translation gives CASSSTGTANYGYTF.

V gene TRBV5-1 combines with J gene TRBJ2-1; 8 bases fit TRBD1. After removal of 2 bases from V and 11 bases from J, the junction contained 15 bases not matched to a gene. The CDR3 runs 16 residues. The V gene's germline CDR1 is SGHRS and CDR2 YFSETQ. The CDR3, as DNA: TGCGCCAGCAGCTTACGAACAGGGGGTGCTGCCAGTCAGCAGTTCTTC. Amino acid sequence: CASSLRTGGAASQQFF.

V is TRBV20-1 and J is TRBJ2-1; 9 bases line up with TRBD2. Germline V gives CDR1 DFQATT, CDR2 SNEGSKA (reference sequence). There are 15 residues in the CDR3. The J segment lost 9 bases and the V segment lost 6 bases, leaving 15 bases of the junction unmatched. The CDR3 loop reads CSAQKPGLAGSEQFF. CDR3 sequence (DNA): TGCAGTGCACAGAAACCGGGACTAGCAGGCAGTGAGCAGTTCTTC.

This clonotype was seen a handful of times. This rearrangement joins TRBV12-3 or TRBV12-4 to TRBJ2-6, with D possibly called TRBD1 or TRBD2 (5 bases each). The CDR3 extends over 19 amino acids. V was clipped by 3 bases and J by 4 bases, with 22 bases between them. The CDR3 region has the DNA TGTGCCAGCAGTTTTCCCGGGTGGGACCCTAACGGGGGGGCCAACGTCCTGACTTTC. Its protein product is CASSFPGWDPNGGANVLTF.

For this clonotype: One junction end does not reproduce the germline sequence, and a read error may be involved. This sequence joins TRBV15 and TRBJ2-4; 8 positions agree with TRBD2. Germline V gene lookup returns CDR1 LNHNV and CDR2 YYDKDF (reference sequence). There are 14 residues in the CDR3. CDR3 loop: CASSSPGGENIQYF. In DNA, the CDR3 is TGTGCCTCCAGCAGCCCGGGGGGGGAAAACATTCAGTACTTC.

The chain links TRBV20-1 to TRBJ1-4; no definite D call. This CDR3 spans 14 amino acids. V gave up 0 bases and J gave up 6 bases, with 11 bases separating them. Germline CDR1 DFQATT, CDR2 SNEGSKA (reference sequence). DNA for the CDR3: TGCAGTGCTAGAGATTTTAGAAAGGATGAAAAACTGTTTTTT. Protein sequence: CSARDFRKDEKLFF.

A few counts support this clonotype. V is TRBV28 and J is TRBJ2-5; a weak D match, TRBD2 (6 bases). V was shortened by 5 bases and J by 1 base, with 20 bases between the two germline ends. CDR3 length: 17 residues. CDR1 MDHEN and CDR2 SYDVKM come from the germline V gene. CDR3 bases: TGTGCCAGCAGTCCCCCCTGGGTAGCGGCCACCCAAGAGACCCAGTACTTC. Translation gives CASSPPWVAATQETQYF.

This clonotype was seen a handful of times. The chain recombines TRBV20-1 with TRBJ2-7; 7 nucleotides match TRBD2. J lost 2 bases, V lost 2 bases, and 12 bases had no gene match. The CDR3 is made up of 16 amino acids. CDR1 and CDR2 (germline): DFQATT, SNEGSKA (reference sequence). In DNA form, the CDR3 reads TGCAGTGCTAGACAAGGGCTCACTAGCGCCACCTACGAGCAGTACTTC. This gives the protein CSARQGLTSATYEQYF.

This chain connects TRBV12-3 or TRBV12-4 to TRBJ2-1; D is possibly TRBD1 or TRBD2 (6 bases each). CDR3 size: 12 residues. Trimming took off 3 bases at V and 8 bases at J, with 8 bases between the two ends. The DNA of the CDR3 is TGTGCCAGCAGTTTCGGGGGCTATGAGCAGTTCTTC. Translation: CASSFGGYEQFF.

This clonotype was observed a few times. CDR3 in DNA: TGCAGTGCGCCGGGACTAGCGGATCTTAGCACAGATACGCAGTATTTT. This codes for CSAPGLADLSTDTQYF. V is TRBV20-1 and J is TRBJ2-3; 11 bases match TRBD2. Trimming removed 6 bases from V and 0 bases from J; junction bases left unmatched: 8. CDR1 and CDR2 from the germline V gene are DFQATT and SNEGSKA (reference sequence). This CDR3 is 16 amino acids long.

J is TRBJ2-1 and V is TRBV6-6; 8 nucleotides align to TRBD2. Looked up from germline, CDR1 is MNHNY and CDR2 is SVGAGI (reference sequence). The CDR3 totals 16 residues. The V segment lost 4 bases and the J segment 3 bases; nucleotides outside the gene matches: 8. The CDR3 sequence: CASSSFGTSGYNEQFF. CDR3 nucleotides: TGTGCCAGCAGTTCTTTTGGAACTAGCGGCTACAATGAGCAGTTCTTC.

This chain connects TRBV12-3 or TRBV12-4 to TRBJ2-1, with TRBD2 as a possible D gene (5 bases). V gave up 5 bases and J gave up 4 bases, with 15 bases separating them. The CDR3 runs to 15 residues. CDR3 protein: CASSTRGSSYNEQFF. As DNA, the CDR3 is TGTGCCAGCAGTACACGAGGGAGTAGTTACAATGAGCAGTTCTTC.

V usage is TRBV7-3 and J usage is TRBJ1-1; the D gene is possibly TRBD1 (5 bases). V lost 4 bases, J lost 5 bases, and 14 bases lay in between. Germline V gene sequence: CDR1 SGHTA, CDR2 FQGTGA. The CDR3 covers 14 residues. The CDR3 DNA follows: TGTGCCAGCAGCTCCAGGGACCTGCGGACTGAAGCTTTCTTT. Its protein is CASSSRDLRTEAFF.